This T cell receptor (beta chain) was recorded in a study of CD8 T cells in Susac syndrome. Study details: Treatment at blood withdrawal was none, corticosteroids, or intravenous immunoglobulin alone in Susac syndrome patients. Study-wide results and caveats: The study acknowledged a relatively small number of individuals in its TCR sequencing and HLA analysis. The CD4+ T cell repertoires that were profiled in Susac syndrome showed no clonal expansion.

Reverse transcription of roughly 0.45 to 1 ug RNA used random hexamers. TCR beta CDR3 was amplified by immunoSEQ covering 54 Vbeta and 13 Jbeta. In TCRdb, the immunoSEQ multiplex PCR reads were re-called with MiXCR into one record per CDR3 protein. The data show some 110,000 distinct CDR3 sequences, over 90% seen once. As regards this clonotype: The target antigen is unknown.

CDR1 is SEHNR and CDR2 is FQNEAQ in the germline V gene (reference sequence). The J segment lost 4 bases and the V segment lost 3 bases, leaving 19 bases of the junction unmatched. The CDR3 length is 19 residues. The source material was CD4+ T cells from PBMCs. This chain uses TRBV7-9 with TRBJ2-3; 7 bases map to TRBD2. The receptor's source is a human donor with Susac syndrome. The CDR3 sequence: CASSLSRVGGRANADTQYF. The DNA for the CDR3 is TGTGCCAGCAGCTTGTCTCGGGTTGGAGGGAGGGCCAATGCAGATACGCAGTATTTT.